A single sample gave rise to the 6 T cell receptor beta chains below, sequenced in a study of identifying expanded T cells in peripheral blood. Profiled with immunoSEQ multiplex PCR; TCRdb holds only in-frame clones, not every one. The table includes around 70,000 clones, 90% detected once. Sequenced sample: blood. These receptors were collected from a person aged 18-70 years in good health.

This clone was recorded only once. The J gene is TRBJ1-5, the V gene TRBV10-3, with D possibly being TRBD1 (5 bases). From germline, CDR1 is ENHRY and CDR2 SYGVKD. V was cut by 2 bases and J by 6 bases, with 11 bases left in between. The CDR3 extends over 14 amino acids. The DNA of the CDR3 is TGTGCCATCAGTGAGGAGTGGGACGGTCAGCCCCAGCATTTT. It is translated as CAISEEWDGQPQHF.

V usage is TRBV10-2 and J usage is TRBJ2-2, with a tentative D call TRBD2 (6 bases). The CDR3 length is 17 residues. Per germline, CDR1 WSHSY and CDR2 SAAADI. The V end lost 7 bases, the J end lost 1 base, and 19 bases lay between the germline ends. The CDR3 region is CASNGAHTSRNTGELFF. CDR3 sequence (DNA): TGCGCCAGCAACGGCGCGCATACTAGCCGGAACACCGGGGAGCTGTTTTTT.

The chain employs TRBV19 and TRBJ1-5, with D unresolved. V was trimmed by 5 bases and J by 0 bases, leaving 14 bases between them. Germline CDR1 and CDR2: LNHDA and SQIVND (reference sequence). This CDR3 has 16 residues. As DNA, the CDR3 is TGTGCCAGTAGTTCTGCCAGGAGACATAGCAATCAGCCCCAGCATTTT. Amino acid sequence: CASSSARRHSNQPQHF.

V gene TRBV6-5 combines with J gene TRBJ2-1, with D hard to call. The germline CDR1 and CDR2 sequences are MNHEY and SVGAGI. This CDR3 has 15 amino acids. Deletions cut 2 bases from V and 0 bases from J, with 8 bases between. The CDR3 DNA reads TGTGCCAGCAGTTACGACTTGAGCTCCTACAATGAGCAGTTCTTC. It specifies CASSYDLSSYNEQFF.

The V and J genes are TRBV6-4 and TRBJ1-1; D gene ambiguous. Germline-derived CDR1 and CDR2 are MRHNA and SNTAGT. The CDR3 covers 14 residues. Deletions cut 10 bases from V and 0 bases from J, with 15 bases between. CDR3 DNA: TGTGCCAACCTTTTGGGAGTTATGAACACTGAAGCTTTCTTT. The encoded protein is CANLLGVMNTEAFF.

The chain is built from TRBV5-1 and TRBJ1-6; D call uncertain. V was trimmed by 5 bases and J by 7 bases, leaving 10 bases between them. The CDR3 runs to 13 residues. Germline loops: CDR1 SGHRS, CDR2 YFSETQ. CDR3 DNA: TGCGCCAGCAGTGAATCGGAGAATTCACCCCTCCACTTT. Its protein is CASSESENSPLHF. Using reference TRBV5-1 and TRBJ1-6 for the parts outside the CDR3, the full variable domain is KAGVTQTPRYLIKTRGQQVTLSCSPISGHRSVSWYQQTPGQGLQFLFEYFSETQRNKGNFPGRFSGRQFSNSRSEMNVSTLELGDSALYLCASSESENSPLHFGNGTRLTVT.